Included here is one TCR beta chain sequence, with context. Its antigen is unidentified. This record comes from a study of T cell responses to AZD1222 COVID-19 vaccine. Overall study findings and caveats: Females outnumbered males among donors, who were mostly white British; clonal diversity was possibly underestimated.

V was shortened by 4 bases and J by 0 bases, with 13 bases between the two germline ends. The CDR3 contains 17 residues. CDR1 is MNHNS, CDR2 SASEGT, per germline. Repertoires were generated with immunoSEQ multiplex PCR, while TCRdb's copy carries only in-frame clones and drops some. The sample records 100,000 or so clones, 88% being singletons. This sequence was found in an adult in good health. The V and J genes are TRBV6-1 and TRBJ1-6; possibly TRBD1 for D (5 bases). This sample comprised peripheral blood, obtained on day 0 of AZD1222 vaccination. CDR3 nucleotides: TGTGCCAGCAGTGTTCAGGGCGCGAGCTCCTATAATTCACCCCTCCACTTT. Translating gives CASSVQGASSYNSPLHF.